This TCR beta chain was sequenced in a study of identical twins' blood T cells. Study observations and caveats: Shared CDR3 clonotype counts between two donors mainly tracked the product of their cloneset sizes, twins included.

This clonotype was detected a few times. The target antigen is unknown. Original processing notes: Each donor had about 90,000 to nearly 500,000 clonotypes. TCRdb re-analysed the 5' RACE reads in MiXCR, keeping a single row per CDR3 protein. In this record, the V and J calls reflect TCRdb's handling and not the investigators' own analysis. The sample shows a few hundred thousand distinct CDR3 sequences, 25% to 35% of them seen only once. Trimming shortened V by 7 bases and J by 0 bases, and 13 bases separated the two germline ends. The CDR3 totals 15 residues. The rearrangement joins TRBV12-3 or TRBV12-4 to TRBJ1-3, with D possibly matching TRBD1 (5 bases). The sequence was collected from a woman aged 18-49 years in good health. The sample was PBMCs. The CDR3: CASTRGEFSGNTIYF. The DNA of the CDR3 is TGTGCCAGCACCCGGGGGGAGTTCTCTGGAAACACCATATATTTT.